This TCR beta chain was sequenced during a study of Ad26.COV2.S vaccination and SARS-CoV-2 variants. Study in general: In the study, Ad26.COV2.S was injected intramuscularly once, or twice 56 days apart. Study-wide results and limits: Recipients of vaccine and of placebo showed similar breadth of their non-spike TCR repertoires.

Using immunoSEQ multiplex PCR, the repertoire was profiled, and TCRdb retains in-frame clones only, with some absent. This sample yields hundreds of thousands of clones, of which about 91% are seen a single time; around 2.6% belongs to the top ten. This CDR3 region has 13 residues. Germline V gives CDR1 MNHNY, CDR2 SVGAGI (reference sequence). Trimming removed 0 bases at V and 3 bases at J, with 6 bases between. Documented treatment: about 20 received Ad26.COV2.S at low or high dose, single or two shots; about 5 received placebo; per-sample allocation not given. Samples analyzed were those drawn on day 63 after the first vaccine or placebo injection. An 18-55-year-old adult in Boston served as donor. An Ad26 vector expressing Wuhan-strain SARS-CoV-2 spike constituted the vaccine. In regard to this clone: As yet, its antigen is unknown.

The chain carries TRBV6-6 and TRBJ2-7; D unclear. Sequences were derived from peripheral blood, sampled in a trial of Ad26.COV2.S vaccine versus placebo. The TCR comes from a person between 18 and 60 years old who received the Ad26.COV2.S COVID-19 vaccine or a placebo. CDR3 in DNA: TGTGCCAGCAGTTACTCGACGGGCTACGAGCAGTACGTC. Protein product: CASSYSTGYEQYV.